The sequence of this T cell receptor beta chain was determined in a study of blood T cell repertoires in COVID-19. Method: immunoSEQ multiplex PCR; TCRdb's copy keeps in-frame clones and lacks some. The data contain about 140,000 clones, around 83% of them seen just once; the ten biggest clones take up 8.9%. CDR1 and CDR2 (germline): KGHDR, SFDVKD. The CDR3 extends over 11 amino acids. Trimming pared 3 bases from V and 8 bases from J, leaving 4 bases between. Sequencing input: peripheral blood. This chain joins TRBV24-1 and TRBJ2-1; D remains unclear. This clonotype was sampled from a man aged 25 to 40 with COVID-19, enrolled during active disease. The CDR3 reads CATSDPYEQFF. DNA of the CDR3: TGTGCCACCAGTGATCCCTATGAGCAGTTCTTC.